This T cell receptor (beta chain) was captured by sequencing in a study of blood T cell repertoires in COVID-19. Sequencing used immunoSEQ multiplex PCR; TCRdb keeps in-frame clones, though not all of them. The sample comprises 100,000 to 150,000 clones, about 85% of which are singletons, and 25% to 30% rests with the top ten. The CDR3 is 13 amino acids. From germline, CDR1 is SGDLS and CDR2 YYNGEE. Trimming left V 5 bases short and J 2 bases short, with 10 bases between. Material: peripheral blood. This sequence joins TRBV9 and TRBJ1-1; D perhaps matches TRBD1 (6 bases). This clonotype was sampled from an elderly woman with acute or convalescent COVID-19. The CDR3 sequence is CASRGQPNTEAFF. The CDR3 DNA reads TGTGCCAGCAGAGGACAGCCTAACACTGAAGCTTTCTTT.